The 5 T cell receptor beta chains below come from one sample, sequenced in a study of blood T cells in healthy people across ages. Through a sample-barcoded 5' primer and a J-beta primer mix, a second PCR was run for roughly 7 to 11 cycles. MiXCR, applied by TCRdb to the 5' RACE reads, yields one record per CDR3 protein. The table records about 1 million distinct CDR3 sequences, 45% of them present only once. The sample was blood. The receptors here all came from a woman aged 55-69 years in good health.

This chain uses TRBV24-1 with TRBJ2-1; D gene unclear. Trimming removed 4 bases at V and 6 bases at J, with 9 bases between. This CDR3 spans 13 amino acids. Germline CDR1 KGHDR, CDR2 SFDVKD. CDR3 amino acids: CATSDGPPNEQFF. The CDR3 coding sequence is TGTGCCACCAGTGACGGACCCCCCAATGAGCAGTTCTTC.

This sequence joins TRBV20-1 and TRBJ2-1; TRBD2 matches at 10 bases. Germline lookup yields CDR1 DFQATT and CDR2 SNEGSKA (reference sequence). The CDR3 consists of 15 residues. V shed 6 bases, J shed 6 bases, and the junction held 11 bases outside the gene matches. Written as DNA, the CDR3 is TGCAGTGCGCCGACCCTAGCGGGAGCCGGCAATGAGCAGTTCTTC. It yields the protein CSAPTLAGAGNEQFF.

The chain couples TRBV15 to TRBJ2-4; D gene uncertain. The CDR3 covers 16 residues. Per germline, CDR1 LNHNV and CDR2 YYDKDF (reference sequence). Trimming shortened V by 0 bases and J by 0 bases, and 9 bases separated the two germline ends. The CDR3 protein is CATSRDRALAKNIQYF. The CDR3 DNA reads as TGTGCCACCAGCAGAGATCGTGCCCTAGCCAAAAACATTCAGTACTTC. The variable domain in full, with the rest retrieved from reference TRBV15 and TRBJ2-4, is DAMVIQNPRYQVTQFGKPVTLSCSQTLNHNVMYWYQQKSSQAPKLLFHYYDKDFNNEADTPDNFQSRRPNTSFCFLDIRSPGLGDTAMYLCATSRDRALAKNIQYFGAGTRLSVL.

The rearrangement uses TRBV6-5 and TRBJ2-2; 13 positions agree with TRBD2. Per germline, CDR1 MNHEY and CDR2 SVGAGI. The CDR3 is made up of 20 amino acids. V lost 3 bases, J lost 2 bases, and 12 bases stayed unmatched. Written as DNA, the CDR3 is TGTGCCAGCAGTTATTCCTTCGGGACTAGCGGGATACGCAACACCGGGGAGCTGTTTTTT. The encoded protein is CASSYSFGTSGIRNTGELFF.

This clonotype was seen many times. The chain combines TRBV12-3 or TRBV12-4 with TRBJ2-7; a possible D gene is TRBD1 (5 bases). This CDR3 spans 12 amino acids. Between the trimmed V and J ends, which lost 9 bases and 7 bases, there was a span of 16 bases. This chain's CDR3 is CASRRESREQYF. CDR3 coding DNA: TGTGCCAGTCGCAGGGAATCAAGGGAGCAGTACTTC.